The clone carrying this T cell receptor beta chain came up many times. Each CDR3 protein is one row after TCRdb ran MiXCR on the RT-PCR reads. The repertoire has about 25,000 distinct CDR3 sequences, about 45% of them found once; the top ten carry 65% to 80%. The sample is drawn from a study of patients and donors after allogeneic stem cell transplantation. The sequence came from a human donor who was either an allogeneic HSCT recipient or a stem cell or donor lymphocyte infusion donor (not recorded which). It is not recorded whose cells these are; they may come from a transplant donor. Sequencing was done on a sample of blood, either unsorted or a sorted T cell fraction (not recorded which).

The CDR3 DNA reads as TGCGCCAGCAGCTTGGGTAGAACAGGGATCCTATCGAACACCGGGGAGCTGTTTTTT. Protein product: CASSLGRTGILSNTGELFF. The J gene is TRBJ2-2, the V gene TRBV5-1, with TRBD1 as a possible D gene (6 bases). The V end lost 0 bases, the J end lost 0 bases, and 18 bases lay between the germline ends. This CDR3 has 19 residues. CDR1 SGHRS and CDR2 YFSETQ come from the germline V gene.